A selection of T cell receptor beta chains follows, all from one sample in a study of blood T cell repertoires in COVID-19. Profiling relied on immunoSEQ multiplex PCR, and the TCRdb table lists in-frame clones only, not all of them. The sample shows approximately 260,000 clones, about 89% of them seen only once. The specimen was peripheral blood. The receptors shown here come from a man between 45 and 60 years old with acute or convalescent COVID-19. Each CDR3 is given with its conserved first and last residue. The order of the fields is CDR3 DNA, CDR3 protein, J gene, D gene, V gene, clone size. A D gene is named only where the DNA matches it firmly. Not all rows give a size; the values are once, few, many and, for expanded clones, a class.

DNA: TGTGCCAGCAGCTTTCCAGCCGGGACAGGGTCCAATGAAAAACTGTTTTTT; CDR3: CASSFPAGTGSNEKLFF; J: TRBJ1-4; D: TRBD1; V: TRBV11-2; size: .
DNA: TGCGCCAGCAGCTTGAGCCAGGGTTCCTACGAGCAGTACTTC; CDR3: CASSLSQGSYEQYF; J: TRBJ2-7; D: .; V: TRBV5-1; size: .
DNA: TGTGCCAGCAGCTCTAAAACGTCAGGGGACTACGAGCAGTACTTC; CDR3: CASSSKTSGDYEQYF; J: TRBJ2-7; D: .; V: TRBV7-9; size: .
DNA: TGTGCCTGGACACACGGGGAGATCAATCAGCCCCAGCATTTT; CDR3: CAWTHGEINQPQHF; J: TRBJ1-5; D: .; V: TRBV30; size: .
DNA: TGTGCCTGGGACCGCGCCCTAAGTGCGGGGCCGTACGAGCAGTACTTC; CDR3: CAWDRALSAGPYEQYF; J: TRBJ2-7; D: .; V: TRBV30; size: .
DNA: TGTGCCACCCTAGAACCGGGACAGCCGAATGAAAAACTGTTTTTT; CDR3: CATLEPGQPNEKLFF; J: TRBJ1-4; D: TRBD1; V: TRBV15; size: .
DNA: TGCGCCAGCAGCTTCTGGGGCCAGGGGGTCGGTTCACCCCTCCACTTT; CDR3: CASSFWGQGVGSPLHF; J: TRBJ1-6; D: TRBD1; V: TRBV5-1; size: .
DNA: TGTGCCAGCAGCTTGGGGGACAGGGCGAACATTCAGTACTTC; CDR3: CASSLGDRANIQYF; J: TRBJ2-4; D: TRBD1; V: TRBV5-4; size: .
DNA: TGCGCCAGCAGCCGAGACAGGTCGTATGGCTACACCTTC; CDR3: CASSRDRSYGYTF; J: TRBJ1-2; D: .; V: TRBV5-1; size: .
DNA: TGTGCCAGCAGAGAAGGCGGGGGGGATTACGAGCAGTACTTC; CDR3: CASREGGGDYEQYF; J: TRBJ2-7; D: .; V: TRBV21-1; size: .
DNA: TGCGCCAGCAGCTTGGGACTAGCGGAGACCTACGAGCAGTACTTC; CDR3: CASSLGLAETYEQYF; J: TRBJ2-7; D: TRBD2; V: TRBV5-1; size: .
DNA: TGTGCCAGCAGCGTAGGAGGTAATATGATTTCACCCCTCCACTTT; CDR3: CASSVGGNMISPLHF; J: TRBJ1-6; D: .; V: TRBV9; size: .
DNA: TGTGCCAGCCGGGGGGCCATAAGCTCCTACAATGAGCAGTTCTTC; CDR3: CASRGAISSYNEQFF; J: TRBJ2-1; D: .; V: TRBV6-5; size: .
DNA: TGTGCCAGCAGAAACAGAGAACCTAACTATGGCTACACCTTC; CDR3: CASRNREPNYGYTF; J: TRBJ1-2; D: .; V: TRBV27; size: .
DNA: TGTGCCAGCAGAACAGGGGGCCGGGGCTACACCTTC; CDR3: CASRTGGRGYTF; J: TRBJ1-2; D: TRBD1; V: TRBV2; size: .
DNA: TGTGCCAGCAGTGAGGAAGGGGGCGATGTCCGGGAAGCTTTCTTT; CDR3: CASSEEGGDVREAFF; J: TRBJ1-1; D: TRBD1; V: TRBV2; size: .
DNA: TGTGCCAGCTCACCGGGACTCGTATTCACAGATACGCAGTATTTT; CDR3: CASSPGLVFTDTQYF; J: TRBJ2-3; D: .; V: TRBV18; size: .
DNA: TGTGCCAGCGGAGATTCTTCAGATTCACCCCTCCACTTT; CDR3: CASGDSSDSPLHF; J: TRBJ1-6; D: .; V: TRBV7-3; size: .
DNA: TGTGCCAGCAGCGTAGACGCGGGGGATTTCTACAATGAGCAGTTCTTC; CDR3: CASSVDAGDFYNEQFF; J: TRBJ2-1; D: TRBD2; V: TRBV9; size: once
DNA: TGTGCCATCAGTGAGGGGACAGGGGATGACTATGGCTACACCTTC; CDR3: CAISEGTGDDYGYTF; J: TRBJ1-2; D: TRBD1; V: TRBV10-3; size: .
DNA: TGTGCCAGCAGATGGACAGGGGGCCCCTACGAGCAGTACTTC; CDR3: CASRWTGGPYEQYF; J: TRBJ2-7; D: TRBD1; V: TRBV27; size: .
DNA: TGTGCCAGCAGGTTGGGACAGTTCTATGGCTACACCTTC; CDR3: CASRLGQFYGYTF; J: TRBJ1-2; D: TRBD1; V: TRBV6-5; size: .
DNA: TGTGCCAGCAGCTTGGTTCCGGGGTCTGGAAACACCATATATTTT; CDR3: CASSLVPGSGNTIYF; J: TRBJ1-3; D: .; V: TRBV5-6; size: .
DNA: TGTGCCAGCAGTGAGGACACTTACTCACCCCTCCACTTT; CDR3: CASSEDTYSPLHF; J: TRBJ1-6; D: .; V: TRBV6-4; size: .
DNA: TGTGCCAGCAGCCAAGATCAAGGCAGGGACAATCAGCCCCAGCATTTT; CDR3: CASSQDQGRDNQPQHF; J: TRBJ1-5; D: .; V: TRBV4-2; size: once
DNA: TGTGCCATCAGTGAGTCGTCTAGCGGGGGCCTAACCCACAATGAGCAGTTCTTC; CDR3: CAISESSSGGLTHNEQFF; J: TRBJ2-1; D: TRBD2; V: TRBV10-3; size: .
DNA: TGTGCCAGCAACGACAGGGACCTTGATGGCTACACCTTC; CDR3: CASNDRDLDGYTF; J: TRBJ1-2; D: TRBD1; V: TRBV6-6; size: .
DNA: TGTGCCAGCAGCCAAGGTTGGGGCCACGAGCAGTACTTC; CDR3: CASSQGWGHEQYF; J: TRBJ2-7; D: .; V: TRBV14; size: .
DNA: TGTGCCAGCAGCTCTAGGGAGGGATACGAGCAGTACTTC; CDR3: CASSSREGYEQYF; J: TRBJ2-7; D: TRBD2; V: TRBV7-9; size: .
DNA: TGTGCCAGCAGCTCCGGGGGGCAAGATACGCAGTATTTT; CDR3: CASSSGGQDTQYF; J: TRBJ2-3; D: .; V: TRBV7-6; size: .
DNA: TGTGCCAGCAGTTACGCGACTCCGACAGGGGATAATGAAAAACTGTTTTTT; CDR3: CASSYATPTGDNEKLFF; J: TRBJ1-4; D: TRBD1; V: TRBV6-2/TRBV6-3; size: .
DNA: TGTGCCAGCAGCCTGCCTGCGACAGTCATGAACACTGAAGCTTTCTTT; CDR3: CASSLPATVMNTEAFF; J: TRBJ1-1; D: .; V: TRBV7-2; size: .
DNA: TGTGCCAGCAGTGAAGCGATAGAGGCAGAGGCCTATGGCTACACCTTC; CDR3: CASSEAIEAEAYGYTF; J: TRBJ1-2; D: .; V: TRBV2; size: .
DNA: TGTGCCACCACCGGACATTACACTGAAGCTTTCTTT; CDR3: CATTGHYTEAFF; J: TRBJ1-1; D: .; V: TRBV2; size: once
DNA: TGTGCCAGCAGTTGGGGGGACCCCTATGAAGCTTTCTTT; CDR3: CASSWGDPYEAFF; J: TRBJ1-1; D: .; V: TRBV12-3/TRBV12-4; size: .
DNA: TGTGCCAGCAGTTACGGTGGGGGGTCGTACTATGGCTACACCTTC; CDR3: CASSYGGGSYYGYTF; J: TRBJ1-2; D: .; V: TRBV6-5; size: .
DNA: TGTGCCAGCAGCTTTCCCCAGGGGGCGAACGGCTACACCTTC; CDR3: CASSFPQGANGYTF; J: TRBJ1-2; D: TRBD1; V: TRBV5-8; size: .
DNA: TGTGCCAGCAGCTTAATACGGGAGACTGAAGCTTTCTTT; CDR3: CASSLIRETEAFF; J: TRBJ1-1; D: .; V: TRBV7-2; size: .
DNA: TGTGCCAGCAGCTTAGGACGGTTCTATGGTGGCTACACCTTC; CDR3: CASSLGRFYGGYTF; J: TRBJ1-2; D: .; V: TRBV13; size: once
DNA: TGTGCCAGCAGCTTAGTGGGCTCTCTTTTTAGCAATCAGCCCCAGCATTTT; CDR3: CASSLVGSLFSNQPQHF; J: TRBJ1-5; D: .; V: TRBV7-8; size: few
DNA: TGTGCCTGGAGTGTAAATGCCGGGGCACCCCTCCACTTT; CDR3: CAWSVNAGAPLHF; J: TRBJ1-6; D: .; V: TRBV30; size: few
DNA: TGCGCCAGCAGCCTGGGGGACAGCAGCATCGATAGCAATCAGCCCCAGCATTTT; CDR3: CASSLGDSSIDSNQPQHF; J: TRBJ1-5; D: TRBD1; V: TRBV5-1; size: once
DNA: TGTGCCAGCTCACCTAGACACCCCGGAGGCTACGAGCAGTACTTC; CDR3: CASSPRHPGGYEQYF; J: TRBJ2-7; D: .; V: TRBV18; size: .
DNA: TGCGCCAGCAGCCGCGCCCCCAATTCACCCCTCCACTTT; CDR3: CASSRAPNSPLHF; J: TRBJ1-6; D: .; V: TRBV4-1; size: .
DNA: TGTGCCAGCTCACCCCGCTCTGGGGGGTGGGCTGAAGCTTTCTTT; CDR3: CASSPRSGGWAEAFF; J: TRBJ1-1; D: .; V: TRBV18; size: .
DNA: TGTGCCAGCAGCGGCAAACTCGACAGGGCCTATGGCTACACCTTC; CDR3: CASSGKLDRAYGYTF; J: TRBJ1-2; D: TRBD1; V: TRBV7-2; size: .